This T cell receptor beta chain was identified during a study of shared clonotypes between healthy human individuals. Study-wide results and limits: Generation probability values for non-shared clonotypes were lower than those for clonotypes shared by all four donors.

The authors ran the assay at deep level. An even split of each subset's genomic DNA across several immunoSEQ plates was performed. Sequencing used immunoSEQ multiplex PCR; TCRdb keeps in-frame clones, though not all of them. The repertoire holds 1,500,000 or so clones, about 98.5% seen once, with 0.36% in the top ten. This CDR3 contains 14 residues. The V gene lost 1 base and the J gene lost 6 bases, with 13 bases spanning the gap. Germline V gene sequence: CDR1 SGHRS, CDR2 YFSETQ. Subsets obtained from CD4+ cells comprised CD45RA+ naive and CD45RA-negative memory cells. Points on this clone: The antigen remains unidentified.

This clonotype originated in a man aged 25 to 45 in good health. The chain combines TRBV5-1 with TRBJ1-2; the D is unclear. Source material: naive CD4+ T cells sorted from blood. Subset here: CD45RA+ positively selected. CDR3 amino acids: CASSLIGNSDGYTF. The CDR3 nucleotides read TGCGCCAGCAGCTTGATTGGGAATTCGGATGGCTACACCTTC.